This entry is about one T cell receptor beta chain. The sample holds one count of this clone. There is no known antigen for this receptor. Base qualities are not at hand, and no much larger clone is one base apart. This entry is derived from a study of cytomegalovirus exposure and HLA in healthy donors (dated by TCRdb to 2016 to 2017). In the study overall: A later analysis indicated that the 110 or so validation repertoires were generated on the platform also employed for the 670 or so repertoires of the first cohort. In addition to the first cohort of around 670 subjects, a separate validation cohort of some 120 different subjects was used. High-throughput TCR immunosequencing, statistical association of individual TCRs with disease status, and machine learning were combined to predict cytomegalovirus infection status. The study aimed to test whether signatures of past pathogen exposure could be identified by cataloging public T cell receptors.

Broader findings and caveats from the paper: Subsequent analysis determined that TCRs grouped into clusters in the first cohort also showed a tendency toward co-occurrence across the roughly 110 validation repertoires, and about 94% of cluster scores exceeded 0. According to the authors, the approach could potentially be generalized to other disease states and immunological phenotypes. Three of the identified cytomegalovirus-associated TCR beta chains were confirmed in vitro to be specific for cytomegalovirus antigens. All 120 or so repertoires were used to score co-occurrence in the validation cohort in a later analysis, because that analysis had no HLA typing for the cohort. Across donors, most TCR sequences were observed very rarely, whereas some public TCRs were present in many individuals. Cytomegalovirus status was reported to be diagnosed by the classifier with high specificity and sensitivity in both the original and validation cohorts. The study listed approximately 160 TCR beta chains as associated with cytomegalovirus.

Donors formed part of the validation cohort, which comprised 120 subjects and was distinct from the first cohort of 666 subjects. Ends trimmed: V by 5 bases, J by 3 bases; bases unmatched to a gene: 2. CDR1 SEHNR and CDR2 FQNEAQ are derived from the germline V gene (reference sequence). The CDR3 runs 14 amino acids, cysteine and phenylalanine included. The kept DNA is CDR3 alone, 42 bases in frame from the first base. Library preparation employed the immunoSEQ multiplex PCR assay. Under the source paper's analysis protocol: A statistical classification framework was developed to diagnose cytomegalovirus status using the catalog of TCR beta chain sequences. Drawn from immuneACCESS, this table holds only the in-frame rearrangements with V and J called that TCRdb kept. Clones are partly lost; checked studies trace under half to an unresolved V gene and leave the rest unexplained. The DNA was the basis for D and trimming; V, J and clone size are from that table. This sample holds approximately 170,000 clones; approximately 84% were observed only once. The top ten clonotypes cover about 9.4% of the sample.

The receptor comes from a man aged 25-45 years in good health and CMV-seropositive. What was sequenced was PBMCs. The chain links TRBV7-9 with TRBJ2-3, with 10 bases aligning to TRBD1. The nucleotides are TGTGCCAGCAGCGGGACAGGGGAGACAGATACGCAGTATTTT. This codes for CASSGTGETDTQYF.